Listed here are 4 T cell receptor beta chains from one sample, sequenced in a study of blood T cell repertoires in COVID-19. Sequenced by immunoSEQ multiplex PCR; TCRdb stores in-frame clones only, minus some. This table holds some 180,000 clones, approximately 80% found once. Material: peripheral blood. These receptors were obtained from a man aged 60-69 years with acute or convalescent COVID-19.

The chain has TRBV12-5 and TRBJ1-1, with a weak D call TRBD1 (6 bases). The length of the CDR3 is 14 residues. Germline values: CDR1 LGHNT, CDR2 FRNRAP. Trimming pared 9 bases from V and 1 base from J, leaving 15 bases between. The chain's CDR3 is CASHRKGENTEAFF. CDR3 in DNA: TGTGCTAGCCATCGGAAGGGGGAGAACACTGAAGCTTTCTTT.

The chain carries TRBV7-2 and TRBJ2-7, with D unresolved. Trimming cost V 1 base and J 0 bases, with 7 bases left between them. The CDR3 contains 14 residues. The germline V gene has CDR1 SGHTA and CDR2 FQGNSA. The CDR3 sequence is CASSLGSYSYEQYF. DNA for the CDR3: TGTGCCAGCAGCTTAGGGTCCTACTCCTACGAGCAGTACTTC.

The V gene is TRBV2, the J gene TRBJ2-3; D is unclear. This CDR3 is 14 amino acids long. The ends were cut back, 5 bases at V and 2 bases at J, with 11 bases in the middle. Germline assignment: CDR1 SNHLY and CDR2 FYNNEI. The CDR3 loop is CASSPDKITDTQYF. CDR3 nucleotide sequence: TGTGCCAGCAGTCCTGACAAGATCACAGATACGCAGTATTTT.

The genes are TRBV5-1 and TRBJ2-7; 12 bases are shared with TRBD2. Losses at the gene ends were 0 bases for V and 4 bases for J; bases not matched to a gene: 11. CDR1 is SGHRS, CDR2 YFSETQ, per germline. The CDR3 is 18 residues long. The CDR3: CASSLAPSSGGARYEQYF. DNA of the CDR3: TGCGCCAGCAGCTTGGCCCCGTCTAGCGGGGGGGCCCGATACGAGCAGTACTTC.